This TCR beta chain was obtained from a study of post-analysis software for immune sequencing data. Study background: Patients had relapsing-remitting, secondary progressive or progressive-relapsing multiple sclerosis; some lacked subtype.

Study conclusions and caveats: Comparison of patients with controls showed about 5 TRBV segments more frequent in patients, TRBV5-6, TRBV5-1 and TRBV20-1 among them. Compared against controls, patients with multiple sclerosis displayed significantly lower normalized Chao1 diversity.

Of note for this clonotype: Its specificity is not known.

Tagging with unique molecular identifiers was a feature of the TCR beta cDNA libraries. A population of about 0.95 to 11 million T cells gave rise to a few hundred thousand cDNA molecules. TCRdb re-called the PCR reads through MiXCR, storing one row per CDR3 protein. The table has about 800,000 distinct CDR3 sequences, roughly 27% seen once; the top ten hold around 0.6%. The ends were cut back, 0 bases at V and 0 bases at J, with 8 bases in the middle. This CDR3 comprises 15 residues. In germline, CDR1 is SGHRS, CDR2 YFSETQ. This TCR derives from a girl aged 10 to 17 with multiple sclerosis. Source material: blood. J is TRBJ2-3 and V is TRBV5-1; D ambiguous. CDR3 residues: CASSLGQVSTDTQYF. The CDR3 coding sequence is TGCGCCAGCAGCTTGGGGCAAGTAAGCACAGATACGCAGTATTTT.